This T cell receptor beta chain emerged from a study of Ad26.COV2.S vaccination and SARS-CoV-2 variants. Overall study context: Trial arm assignment for the donor was COV1001 Ad26.COV2.S. Intramuscularly, Ad26.COV2.S was given either once or twice, 56 days apart. Study-wide points: Measurements of TCR breadth and depth may have given underestimates of the total T cell responses.

A note on this clone: Its target is unknown.

Described treatment: approximately 18 received Ad26.COV2.S at low or high dose, single or two shots; about 5 received placebo; per-sample allocation not given. Sampling happened 63 days after the first vaccine or placebo injection. TCRdb's copy holds only in-frame clones and misses some; the assay was immunoSEQ multiplex PCR. This sample has around 300,000 clones, with almost 90% found just once. This receptor was identified in a person between 18 and 65 years old who received the Ad26.COV2.S COVID-19 vaccine or a placebo. The source material was peripheral blood, sampled in a trial of Ad26.COV2.S vaccine versus placebo.

The CDR3 region has the DNA TGCGCCAGCAGCTTAACAGAGACCCAGTACTTC. Protein sequence: CASSLTETQYF. The chain uses TRBV5-1 and TRBJ2-5; no reliable D call. The CDR3 is 11 amino acids. The V end lost 2 bases, the J end lost 4 bases, and 3 bases lay between the germline ends. CDR1 is SGHRS and CDR2 is YFSETQ in the germline V gene.